The rows below give T cell receptor beta chains drawn from one sample of a study of read filtering for tumor transcriptome and immune sequencing. TCRdb re-called the reads through MiXCR, storing one row per CDR3 protein. The table includes approximately 150,000 distinct CDR3 sequences, about 13% detected once. Sequencing input: a population of CD138-negative cells sorted from bone marrow. These receptors were taken from a donor at least 40 years old with multiple myeloma. The CDR3 runs from the conserved cysteine through the conserved F or W. Each record gives: clone size, V gene, D gene, J gene, CDR3 DNA, CDR3 protein. A D gene is named only where the DNA matches it firmly. Some rows have no size entry. The others give once, few or many, or a class for an expanded clone.

many,TRBV7-8,.,TRBJ1-4,TGTGCCAGCAGCCCTGCGAGGGTAGATGAAAAACTGTTTTTT,CASSPARVDEKLFF
many,TRBV7-9,TRBD2,TRBJ2-5,TGTGCCAGCAGCTCGAGCGGGAGCGAGACCCAGTACTTC,CASSSSGSETQYF
many,TRBV7-6,.,TRBJ1-2,TGTGCCAGCAGCTTAGGGAGAGGCAACTATGGCTACACCTTC,CASSLGRGNYGYTF
many,TRBV27,.,TRBJ2-1,TGTGCCAGCAGTCAGAGACAGTCTTCCTACAATGAGCAGTTCTTC,CASSQRQSSYNEQFF
many,TRBV29-1,.,TRBJ2-6,TGCAGCGTTGAAGGGACAGACGCTGGGGCCAACGTCCTGACTTTC,CSVEGTDAGANVLTF
many,TRBV20-1,TRBD1,TRBJ1-4,TGCAGTGCTAGAGGGACAGGGGAAAAACTGTTTTTT,CSARGTGEKLFF
many,TRBV7-2,.,TRBJ2-1,TGTGCCAGCAGCCAACCTCCTACAGACAATGAGCAGTTCTTC,CASSQPPTDNEQFF
.,TRBV10-1,.,TRBJ2-7,TGCGCCAGCAGTGACCGCGACCAAGACTACGAGCAGTACTTC,CASSDRDQDYEQYF
many,TRBV29-1,.,TRBJ2-5,TGCAGCGTCGTAGCAACGTTCCAAGAGACCCAGTACTTC,CSVVATFQETQYF
many,TRBV7-9,.,TRBJ2-1,TGTGCCAGCAGCTTAGGATACTCTGGAGAGCAGTTCTTC,CASSLGYSGEQFF
many,TRBV3-1,.,TRBJ2-3,TGTGCCAGCAGTCGACAAGCCAAGATTGGAATCACGGCGCAGTATTTT,CASSRQAKIGITAQYF
many,TRBV6-2/TRBV6-3,.,TRBJ2-1,TGTGCCAGCAGTCAGAGCAGTGAGCAGTTCTTC,CASSQSSEQFF
few,TRBV12-3/TRBV12-4,TRBD2,TRBJ2-5,TGTGCCAGCAATAATAGCGGGAGGCTGGGAGAGACCCAGTACTTC,CASNNSGRLGETQYF
many,TRBV7-6,TRBD2,TRBJ2-1,TGTGCCAGCAGCTTAAGACTAGCGGGAGGGCCACGAGAGCAGTTCTTC,CASSLRLAGGPREQFF
many,TRBV7-2,.,TRBJ2-5,TGTGCCAGCAGCCCGGACCGGAGGGAGACCCAGTACTTC,CASSPDRRETQYF
many,TRBV4-2,.,TRBJ2-1,TGTGCCAGCAGCCCGGAGGAGGGGGCTCGGAGCTCCTACAATGAGCAGTTCTTC,CASSPEEGARSSYNEQFF
many,TRBV20-1,.,TRBJ2-5,TGCAGTGCTCTTCTAACCGGACGCGGCCAGACCCAGTACTTC,CSALLTGRGQTQYF
.,TRBV6-5,TRBD2,TRBJ2-1,TGTGCCAGCAGTCACCCGGGACTAGCGGGGGACAATGAGCAGTTCTTC,CASSHPGLAGDNEQFF
many,TRBV6-2/TRBV6-3,TRBD2,TRBJ2-1,TGTGCCAGCAGTTACAAGGCGGGAGTAGGGTACAATGAGCAGTTCTTC,CASSYKAGVGYNEQFF